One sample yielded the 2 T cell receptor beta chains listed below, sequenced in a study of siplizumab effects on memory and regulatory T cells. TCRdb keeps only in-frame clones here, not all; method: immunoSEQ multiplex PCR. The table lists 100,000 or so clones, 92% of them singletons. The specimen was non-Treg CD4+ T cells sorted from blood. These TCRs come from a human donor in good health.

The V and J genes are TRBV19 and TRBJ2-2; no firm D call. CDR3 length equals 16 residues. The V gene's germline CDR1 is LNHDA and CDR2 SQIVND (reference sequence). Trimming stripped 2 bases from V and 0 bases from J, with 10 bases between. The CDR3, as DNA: TGTGCCAGTAGTATAAGTAGTTATCCGAACACCGGGGAGCTGTTTTTT. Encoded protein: CASSISSYPNTGELFF.

The CDR3 DNA is TGTGCCAGCTCACCACAGGTCAATGAGCAGTTCTTC. It encodes CASSPQVNEQFF. The V gene is TRBV18, the J gene TRBJ2-1, with no clear D. CDR1 is KGHSH and CDR2 is LQKENI in the germline V gene. The V gene lost 1 base and the J gene lost 6 bases, with 4 bases spanning the gap. The CDR3 is 12 amino acids. Supplemented by reference TRBV18 and TRBJ2-1, the full variable domain reads NAGVMQNPRHLVRRRGQEARLRCSPMKGHSHVYWYRQLPEEGLKFMVYLQKENIIDESGMPKERFSAEFPKEGPSILRIQQVVRGDSAAYFCASSPQVNEQFFGPGTRLTVL.